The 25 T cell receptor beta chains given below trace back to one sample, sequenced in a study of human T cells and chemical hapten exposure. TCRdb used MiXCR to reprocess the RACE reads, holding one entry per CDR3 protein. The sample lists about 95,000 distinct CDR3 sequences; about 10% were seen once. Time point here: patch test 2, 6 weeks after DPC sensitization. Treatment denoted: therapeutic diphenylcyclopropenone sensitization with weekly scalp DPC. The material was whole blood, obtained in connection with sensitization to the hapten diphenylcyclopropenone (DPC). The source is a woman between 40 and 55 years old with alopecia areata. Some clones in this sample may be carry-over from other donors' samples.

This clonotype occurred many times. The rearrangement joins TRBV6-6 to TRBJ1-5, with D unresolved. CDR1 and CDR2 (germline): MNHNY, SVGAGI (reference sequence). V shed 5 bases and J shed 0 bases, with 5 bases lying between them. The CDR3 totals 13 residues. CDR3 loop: CASSLNSNQPQHF. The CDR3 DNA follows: TGTGCCAGCAGTCTTAATAGCAATCAGCCCCAGCATTTT.

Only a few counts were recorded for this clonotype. CDR3 coding DNA: TGCAGTGCTGGGGGGGGACTAGCGGGAACCTACGAGCAGTACTTC. Translated, it gives CSAGGGLAGTYEQYF. The chain employs TRBV20-1 and TRBJ2-7; 13 nucleotides align to TRBD2. V was pared by 5 bases and J by 2 bases, with 6 bases of the junction left unmatched. CDR3 size: 15 residues. Germline assignment: CDR1 DFQATT and CDR2 SNEGSKA (reference sequence).

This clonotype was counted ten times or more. The CDR3 DNA reads as TGTGCCAGCAGCTTAGATCCAGCGGGACAGCGGGAGCAGTACTTC. Translated: CASSLDPAGQREQYF. The J gene is TRBJ2-7, the V gene TRBV7-2, with D perhaps assigned TRBD1 or TRBD2 (7 bases each). V lost 1 base, J lost 7 bases, and 17 bases lay in between. The CDR3 contains 15 residues. Germline assignment: CDR1 SGHTA and CDR2 FQGNSA.

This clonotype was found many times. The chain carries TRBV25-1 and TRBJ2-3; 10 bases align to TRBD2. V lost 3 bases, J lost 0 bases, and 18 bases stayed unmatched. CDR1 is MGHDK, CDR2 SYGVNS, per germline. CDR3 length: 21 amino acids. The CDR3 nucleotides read TGTGCCAGCAGTGAGGCCCCCTTACTAGCGGGGAATTCTTCTAGCACAGATACGCAGTATTTT. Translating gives CASSEAPLLAGNSSSTDTQYF.

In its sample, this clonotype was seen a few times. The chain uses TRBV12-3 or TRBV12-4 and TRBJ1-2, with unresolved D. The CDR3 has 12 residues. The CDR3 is CVTREGLYGYTF. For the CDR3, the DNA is TGTGTTACCCGGGAAGGGCTCTATGGCTACACCTTC.

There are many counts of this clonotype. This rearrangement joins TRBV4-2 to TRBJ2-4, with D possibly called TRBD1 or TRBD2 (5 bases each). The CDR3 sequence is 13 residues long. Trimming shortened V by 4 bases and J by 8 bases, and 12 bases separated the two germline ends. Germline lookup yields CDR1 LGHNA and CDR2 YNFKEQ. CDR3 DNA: TGTGCCAGCAGCCTTTCCCGGGACCACATTCAGTACTTC. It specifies CASSLSRDHIQYF.

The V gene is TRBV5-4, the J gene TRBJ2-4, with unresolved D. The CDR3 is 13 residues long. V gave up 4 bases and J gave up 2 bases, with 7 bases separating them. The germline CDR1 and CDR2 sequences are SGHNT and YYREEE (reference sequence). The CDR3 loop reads CASSTTSKNIQYF. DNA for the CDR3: TGTGCCAGCAGCACAACTTCCAAAAACATTCAGTACTTC.

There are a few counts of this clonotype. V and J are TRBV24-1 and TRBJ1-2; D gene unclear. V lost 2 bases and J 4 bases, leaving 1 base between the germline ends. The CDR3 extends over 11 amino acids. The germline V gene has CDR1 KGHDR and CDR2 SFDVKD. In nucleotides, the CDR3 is TGTGCCACCAGTGATTCCTATGGCTACACCTTC. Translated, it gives CATSDSYGYTF.

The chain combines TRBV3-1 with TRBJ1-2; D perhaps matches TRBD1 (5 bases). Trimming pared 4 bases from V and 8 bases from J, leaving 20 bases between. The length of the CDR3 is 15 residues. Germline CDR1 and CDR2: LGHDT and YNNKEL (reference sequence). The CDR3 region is CASSPVTPGTGGYTF. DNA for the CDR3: TGTGCCAGCAGCCCGGTAACCCCGGGGACGGGGGGCTACACCTTC.

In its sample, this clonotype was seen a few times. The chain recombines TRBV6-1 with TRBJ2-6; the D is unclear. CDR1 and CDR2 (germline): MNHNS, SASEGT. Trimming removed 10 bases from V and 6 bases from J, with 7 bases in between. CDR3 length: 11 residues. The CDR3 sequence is CANRQANVLTF. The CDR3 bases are TGTGCCAACCGACAGGCCAACGTCCTGACTTTC.

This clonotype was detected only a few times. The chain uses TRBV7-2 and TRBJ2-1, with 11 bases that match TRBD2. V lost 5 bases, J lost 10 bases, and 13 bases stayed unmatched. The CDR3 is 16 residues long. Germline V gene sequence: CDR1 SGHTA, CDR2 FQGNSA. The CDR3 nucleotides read TGTGCCAGCAGCCGAATTAGCGGGGGGGCCGCCGGGGAGCAGTTCTTC. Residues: CASSRISGGAAGEQFF.

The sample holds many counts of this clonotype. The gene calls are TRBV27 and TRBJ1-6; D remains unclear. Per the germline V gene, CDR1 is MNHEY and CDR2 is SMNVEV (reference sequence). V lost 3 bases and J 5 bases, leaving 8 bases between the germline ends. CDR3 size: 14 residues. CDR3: CASSFPADNSPLHF. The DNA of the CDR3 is TGTGCCAGCAGTTTCCCCGCAGATAATTCACCCCTCCACTTT.

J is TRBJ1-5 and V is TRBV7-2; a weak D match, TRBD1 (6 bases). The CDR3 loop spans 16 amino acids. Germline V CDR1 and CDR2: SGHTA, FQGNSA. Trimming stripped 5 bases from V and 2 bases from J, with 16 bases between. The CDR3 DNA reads TGTGCCAGCAGCCCCGGGGGGGGGCGAGGCAATCAGCCCCAGCATTTT. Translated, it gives CASSPGGGRGNQPQHF.

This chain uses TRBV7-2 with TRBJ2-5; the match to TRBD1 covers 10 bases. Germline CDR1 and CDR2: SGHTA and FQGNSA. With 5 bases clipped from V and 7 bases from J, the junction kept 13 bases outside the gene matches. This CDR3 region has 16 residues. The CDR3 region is CASSPRRTGGAGTQYF. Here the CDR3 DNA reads TGTGCCAGCAGCCCCCGCCGGACAGGGGGAGCGGGGACCCAGTACTTC.

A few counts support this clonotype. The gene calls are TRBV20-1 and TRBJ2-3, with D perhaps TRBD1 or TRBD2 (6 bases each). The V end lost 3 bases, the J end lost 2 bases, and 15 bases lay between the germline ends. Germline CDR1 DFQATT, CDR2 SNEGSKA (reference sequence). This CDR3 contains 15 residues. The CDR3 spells CSASLTGAPTDTQYF. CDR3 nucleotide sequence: TGCAGTGCTAGTTTAACGGGGGCCCCCACAGATACGCAGTATTTT.

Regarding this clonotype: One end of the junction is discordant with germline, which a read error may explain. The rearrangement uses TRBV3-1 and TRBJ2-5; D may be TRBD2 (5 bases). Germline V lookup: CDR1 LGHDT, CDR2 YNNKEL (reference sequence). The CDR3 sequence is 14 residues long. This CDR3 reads CTSSRSGAQETQYF. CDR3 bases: TGTACCAGCAGCCGGAGCGGAGCCCAAGAGACCCAGTACTTC.

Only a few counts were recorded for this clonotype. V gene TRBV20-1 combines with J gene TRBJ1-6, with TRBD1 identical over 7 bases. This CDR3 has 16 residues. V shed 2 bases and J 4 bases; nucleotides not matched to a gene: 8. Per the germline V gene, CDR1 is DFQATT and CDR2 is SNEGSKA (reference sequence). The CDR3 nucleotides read TGCAGTGCTAGATTTAGCACAGGGGAATATAATTCACCCCTCCACTTT. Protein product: CSARFSTGEYNSPLHF.

For the CDR3, the DNA is TGTGCCAGCAATCGCAGGGGCAACGCTGAAGCTTTCTTT. Translation: CASNRRGNAEAFF. The chain combines TRBV6-5 with TRBJ1-1, with a possible D match to TRBD1 (6 bases). The V gene lost 7 bases and the J gene lost 6 bases, with 15 bases spanning the gap. Germline V gene lookup returns CDR1 MNHEY and CDR2 SVGAGI. This CDR3 has 13 residues.

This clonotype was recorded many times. CDR3 coding DNA: TGTGCCAGCAGCTTAACGGTCGGAACCTACGAGCAGTACTTC. Translated: CASSLTVGTYEQYF. The chain employs TRBV7-9 and TRBJ2-7; D not certain. Trimming pared 2 bases from V and 2 bases from J, leaving 10 bases between. From germline, CDR1 is SEHNR and CDR2 FQNEAQ (reference sequence). This CDR3 spans 14 amino acids.

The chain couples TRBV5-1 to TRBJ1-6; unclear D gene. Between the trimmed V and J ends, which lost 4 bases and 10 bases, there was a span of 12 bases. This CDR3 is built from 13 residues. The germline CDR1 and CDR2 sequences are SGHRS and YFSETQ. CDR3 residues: CASSPAEGSPLHF. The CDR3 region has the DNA TGCGCCAGCAGCCCGGCCGAGGGATCACCCCTCCACTTT.

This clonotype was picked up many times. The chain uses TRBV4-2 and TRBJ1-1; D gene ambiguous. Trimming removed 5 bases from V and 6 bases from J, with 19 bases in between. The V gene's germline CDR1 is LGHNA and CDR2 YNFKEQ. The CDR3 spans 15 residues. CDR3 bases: TGTGCCAGCAGCTCTACGGACGGAGGGATCGCTGAAGCTTTCTTT. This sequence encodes CASSSTDGGIAEAFF.

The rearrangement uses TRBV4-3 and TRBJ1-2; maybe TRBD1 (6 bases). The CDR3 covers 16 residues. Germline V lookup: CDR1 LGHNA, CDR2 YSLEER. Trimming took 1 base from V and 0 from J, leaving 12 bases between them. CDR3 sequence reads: CASSQGGQGTNYGYTF. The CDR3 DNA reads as TGCGCCAGCAGCCAAGGGGGCCAGGGGACTAACTATGGCTACACCTTC.

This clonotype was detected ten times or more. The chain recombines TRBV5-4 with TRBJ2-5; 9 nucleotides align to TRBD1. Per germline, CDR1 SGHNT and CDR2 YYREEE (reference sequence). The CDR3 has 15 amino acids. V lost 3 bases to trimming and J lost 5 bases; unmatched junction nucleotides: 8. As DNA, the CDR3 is TGTGCCAGCAGCTCCCGGACAGGGGTTAGGGAGACCCAGTACTTC. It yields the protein CASSSRTGVRETQYF.

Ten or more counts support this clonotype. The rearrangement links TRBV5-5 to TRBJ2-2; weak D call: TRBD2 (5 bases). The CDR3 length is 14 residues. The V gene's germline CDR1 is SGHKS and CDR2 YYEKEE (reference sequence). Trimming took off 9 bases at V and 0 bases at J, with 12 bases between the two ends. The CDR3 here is CATSGWANTGELFF. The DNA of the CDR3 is TGTGCCACATCGGGGTGGGCGAACACCGGGGAGCTGTTTTTT.

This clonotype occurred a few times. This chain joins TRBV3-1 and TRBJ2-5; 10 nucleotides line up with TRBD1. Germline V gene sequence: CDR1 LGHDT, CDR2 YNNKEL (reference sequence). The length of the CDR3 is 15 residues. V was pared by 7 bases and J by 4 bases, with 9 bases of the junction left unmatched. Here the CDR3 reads CASTPGTGVAETQYF. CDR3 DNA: TGTGCCAGCACCCCAGGGACAGGGGTGGCAGAGACCCAGTACTTC.